The T cell receptor beta chain described here comes from a study of shared clonotypes between healthy human individuals (dated by TCRdb to the early 2020s). Concerning the study at large: A couple of women and a few men aged 18 to 49 years were included in the cohort. For each donor, CD4 naive and CD4 memory were each run on three plates, CD8 naive on two plates, and CD8 memory on one plate. To estimate repertoire size and how much clonotypes are shared between individuals, the study performed deep sequencing of blood TCR repertoires from roughly five healthy adults. To increase sequencing depth and limit assay-specific biases, different laboratories used diverse techniques to prepare libraries and sequence TCR repertoires. Each donor's leukapheresis produced roughly between roughly 0.85 and 9 billion PBMCs. Overall study outcomes, separate from this receptor: The small number of donors limited the genetic and exposure-history diversity represented. Higher generation probabilities were observed for clonotypes shared by all four sorted-subset donors than for non-shared clonotypes. Sharing across a few donors was observed for about 5% of naive CD4, over 3% of naive CD8, over 2% of memory CD4, and roughly 0.43% of memory CD8 clonotypes. Larger estimated clonotype richness was generally found for naive subsets than for memory subsets. Pairwise subsampling led to the expectation that sequencing depth would affect the degree of clonotype sharing among donors. Sampling was restricted to blood, and TCR repertoires in tissue are likely to differ from TCR repertoires in blood. Even with the large sequencing depth, rarefaction of the sorted-subset datasets indicated that sequencing was incomplete.

CD8 naive samples were obtained by positive selection for CCR7 among CD45RO-negative cells, yielding a CD45RA+CCR7+ population from which TemRA cells were excluded. Donors were healthy HIV-negative adults with no recently reported acute infections or vaccinations. All donors were Caucasian adults living in Nashville, Tennessee, USA. After blood collection by leukapheresis, PBMCs were isolated using Ficoll-Histopaque density gradient centrifugation and then cryopreserved in the vapor phase of liquid nitrogen. Purity and quantity of every magnetically sorted T cell population were checked by analytical flow cytometry. From each sorted fraction, genomic DNA was isolated and quantified by UV absorbance on a Nanodrop 2000c. As to this clone: Its binding antigen is unknown. Base qualities are not provided; no much larger clone lies one nucleotide away.

The CDR3, from cysteine to phenylalanine, totals 13 residues. CDR3 DNA only is kept here, 39 bases in frame from base 1. V has 10 bases trimmed and J has 7 bases trimmed; junction bases matching no gene number 8. Reading the germline V gene (reference sequence) gives CDR1 MNHNY and CDR2 SVGAGI. Using the deep immunoSEQ assay, TCR CDR3 regions were amplified from genomic DNA by multiplex PCR. For each cell subset, the extracted genomic DNA was distributed evenly across all wells of several immunoSEQ 96-well plates, and each plate served as one replicate. For sorted subsets, each replicate PCR was loaded with approximately 0.2 ug genomic DNA, equivalent to 32,000 or so T cell genomes. The purified libraries were quantified using a Qubit 3.0 fluorometer, sized with a Bioanalyzer 2100, and then quantified again using the KAPA Library Quantification kit. Every immunoSEQ 96-well plate was sequenced on a dedicated single-read 150-cycle Illumina NextSeq 550 flow cell. Per the authors' processing: Because only junctional sequences without quality scores were contained in the immunoSEQ output, filtering matching that applied to full-length reads could not be performed. Sequences were annotated with PyIR, a Python wrapper for IgBLAST v1.9, and V/J genes and CDR3 were assigned using IMGT germline references. Reads were filtered out if the reads had weak V/J assignments (E-value above 1e-6), no CDR3, stop codons, out-of-frame junctions, or ambiguous translated residues. A V3J clonotype was defined by an identical inferred V gene, J gene, and CDR3 amino acid sequence. Percentage overlap between repertoires was calculated by dividing the number of shared unique clonotypes by the size of the smaller repertoire. Three approaches were used to assess repertoire richness: RTK rarefaction, the Chao1 estimator, and Recon v2.1 estimates of unobserved clonotypes. Generation probabilities were computed with OLGA for all TCRbeta clonotypes obtained by the gDNA method from a handful of donors. Not all clones reach the TCRdb copy of this immuneACCESS table, which keeps in-frame sequences only. Checked studies attribute under half of the gap to unresolved V genes and leave the rest unexplained. D and trimming were read from the DNA, whereas the V and J calls and clone size are those reported in that table. Within this sample are about 1.9 million clones, with roughly 93% of them counted one time only. The top ten constitute around 1.7% of the sample.

This TCR was sampled from a man aged 18 to 29 in good health. Some clones in this sample may be carry-over from other donors' samples. The chain joins TRBV6-6 to TRBJ2-1; the junction holds 9 bases that match TRBD2. Sequenced: naive CD8+ T cells from PBMCs. The cell subset or site tag for this specimen amounts to: CD45RA+CCR7+. Read as DNA, the sequence is TGTGCCACCCTTAGCGGGAGAGAGAATGAGCAGTTCTTC. It translates as CATLSGRENEQFF.